This section outlines one T cell receptor (beta chain) sequence together with its context. The data are from a study of OX40 agonist ivuxolimab in advanced cancers. Profiled with immunoSEQ multiplex PCR; TCRdb holds only in-frame clones, not every one. Among 55,000 to 75,000 clones, over 80% were seen once, and the ten largest hold 3% to 4%. The germline CDR1 and CDR2 sequences are SGHDT and YYEEEE. CDR3 length: 12 residues. V was trimmed by 0 bases and J by 13 bases, leaving 11 bases between them. The specimen was CD4+ or CD8+ T cells sorted from blood, collected in a trial of the OX40 agonist ivuxolimab. The gene calls are TRBV5-6 and TRBJ1-5; D might be TRBD1 (5 bases). The source is an adult with an advanced solid tumor such as melanoma, head and neck, liver or kidney cancer. CDR3 sequence: CASSLANGGQHF. In nucleotides, the CDR3 is TGTGCCAGCAGCTTGGCCAACGGGGGGCAGCATTTT.